This T cell receptor beta chain was sequenced during a study of human T cells and chemical hapten exposure. Study observations and caveats: Compared to controls, expanded TCRs made significantly more large clusters of similar CDR3s.

The CDR3 has 12 residues. The germline CDR1 and CDR2 sequences are MNHEY and SMNVEV (reference sequence). The V end lost 7 bases, the J end lost 1 base, and 7 bases lay between the germline ends. TCRdb reprocessed the RACE reads with MiXCR, giving one entry per CDR3 protein. This table has 100,000 to 120,000 distinct CDR3 sequences, around 34% appearing once. As for time point: patch test 3, about 24 weeks after DPC sensitization. Treatment: therapeutic diphenylcyclopropenone sensitization with weekly scalp DPC. In the case of this clonotype: Its antigen is not known.

This rearrangement joins TRBV27 to TRBJ2-5, with D hard to call. The sequence was collected from a man between 35 and 55 years old with alopecia areata. Some clones in this sample may be carry-over from other donors' samples. The sequences come from whole blood, collected in connection with sensitization to the hapten diphenylcyclopropenone (DPC). In DNA form, the CDR3 reads TGTGCCAGCATGGGAACCCAAGAGACCCAGTACTTC. Its protein product is CASMGTQETQYF.